This T cell receptor (beta chain) was observed in a study of blood T cell repertoires in COVID-19 (dated by TCRdb to between 2020 and 2021). Concerning the study at large: The collaborator samples originated in the United States, Italy and Spain and spanned the acute and convalescent phases of COVID-19. Samples came from the ongoing ImmuneRACE study (first 160 participants) plus 1,254 subjects from 6 global collaborators. The material from the prospective study consisted of cDNA or gDNA derived from T cells, B-cell-depleted T cells, or PBMCs. The dataset comprised deeply sampled blood TCRbeta repertoires from subjects exposed to, actively infected with, or recovered from COVID-19. The repertoires were released in a freely available public database meant as a resource for research on the immune response to SARS-CoV-2. Where HLA class I and class II types were available, the types were taken from metadata supplied by the sample provider, not from assay-based typing. Nearly every sample came with metadata listing a de-identified subject ID, COVID-19 status, age in years and sex. What the research found in general, with its limitations: The quantity of clinical and demographic metadata differed by source and by participant and was supplied without curation.

Collaborating institutions collected whole blood in K2EDTA tubes following their own protocols. Collaborator samples were shipped for TCRbeta analysis as frozen whole blood, isolated PBMCs, or DNA extracted from either sample type. The CDR3 has 19 amino acids, counting the end cysteine and phenylalanine. Of all the DNA, just the CDR3 is kept, 57 bases in frame from base 1. According to the germline V gene, CDR1 reads MDHEN and CDR2 reads SYDVKM. At the junction V is shortened by 2 bases and J by 4 bases; bases outside the gene matches: 10. About this clone itself: This receptor's antigen is unknown. It has no much larger one-base neighbor in the sample; base qualities were not kept.

The immunoSEQ Assay, a bias-controlled multiplex PCR, was used to amplify TCRbeta CDR3 regions from genomic DNA. Processing in the source paper ran as follows. The number of nucleated cells in each sample was estimated by amplification of reference gene primers within the assay. Sequence reads were collapsed and filtered to measure the absolute abundance of every unique TCRbeta CDR3 rearrangement. For each sample, productive Simpson clonality was calculated by taking the square root of Simpson's diversity index across productive rearrangements. Not all clones reach the TCRdb copy of this immuneACCESS table, which keeps in-frame sequences only. Checked studies attribute under half of the gap to unresolved V genes and leave the rest unexplained. That table gives V, J and clone size, and the DNA gave D and trimming. The sample table lists some 120,000 clones, roughly 85% of them with a count of one. Clones ranked in the top ten supply more than 20% of the sample.

The sequenced sample consisted of peripheral blood. The sequence came from a human donor in a cohort sampled during active COVID-19. The chain is made from TRBV28 and TRBJ2-2, with 13 bases in between that match TRBD2. The nucleotide sequence is TGTGCCAGCAGTTTAAAACTAGCGGGAGGGCCGAGAGGCACCGGGGAGCTGTTTTTT. Translation gives CASSLKLAGGPRGTGELFF.